This T cell receptor (beta chain) comes out of a study of shared clonotypes between healthy human individuals. The table came from immunoSEQ multiplex PCR; TCRdb's copy has only in-frame clones and leaves some out. The sample has 2 million or so clones, roughly 95% seen once. On this clone: The same CDR3 is also encoded by other DNA sequences in this sample.

Trimming cost V 4 bases and J 2 bases, with 9 bases left between them. Germline CDR1 MNHEY, CDR2 SMNVEV (reference sequence). CDR3 length equals 13 residues. Selected positively for CCR7 and CD45RO-negative, naive CD8 cells excluded terminally differentiated effector memory CD45RA+ cells. Healthy HIV-negative adults without recent acute infections or vaccinations served as donors. The chain joins TRBV27 to TRBJ2-7, with D possibly being TRBD1 (5 bases). Sequencing was carried out using naive CD8+ T cells sorted from blood. This TCR was sampled from a man younger than 35 in good health. Here the CDR3 DNA reads TGTGCCAGCAGTTCTCAGGGTCCCTACGAGCAGTACTTC. Amino acid sequence: CASSSQGPYEQYF.